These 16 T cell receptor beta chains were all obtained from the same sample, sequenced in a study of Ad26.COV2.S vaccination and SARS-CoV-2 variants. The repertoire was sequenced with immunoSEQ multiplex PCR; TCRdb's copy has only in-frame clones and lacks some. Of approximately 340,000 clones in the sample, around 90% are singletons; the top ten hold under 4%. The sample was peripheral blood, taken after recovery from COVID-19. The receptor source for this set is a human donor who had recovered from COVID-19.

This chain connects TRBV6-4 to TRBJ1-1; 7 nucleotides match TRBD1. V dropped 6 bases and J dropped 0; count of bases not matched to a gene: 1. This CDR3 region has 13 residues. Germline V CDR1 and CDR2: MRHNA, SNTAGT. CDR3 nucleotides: TGTGCCAGCAGCACAGGGGTGAACACTGAAGCTTTCTTT. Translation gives CASSTGVNTEAFF.

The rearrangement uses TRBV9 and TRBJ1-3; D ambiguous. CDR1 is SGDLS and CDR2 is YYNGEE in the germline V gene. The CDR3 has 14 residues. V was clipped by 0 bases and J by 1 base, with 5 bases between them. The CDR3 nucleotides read TGTGCCAGCAGCGTAGGGGAATCTGGAAACACCATATATTTT. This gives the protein CASSVGESGNTIYF.

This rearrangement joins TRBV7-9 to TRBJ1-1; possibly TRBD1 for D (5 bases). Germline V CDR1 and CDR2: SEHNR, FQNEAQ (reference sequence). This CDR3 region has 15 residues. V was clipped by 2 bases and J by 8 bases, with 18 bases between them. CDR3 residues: CASSLQILGTREAFF. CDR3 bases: TGTGCCAGCAGCTTACAAATTCTGGGGACTAGAGAAGCTTTCTTT.

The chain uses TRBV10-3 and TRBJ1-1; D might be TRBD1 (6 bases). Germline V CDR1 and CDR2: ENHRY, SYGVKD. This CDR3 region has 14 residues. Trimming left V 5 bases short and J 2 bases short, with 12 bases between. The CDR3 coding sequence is TGTGCCATCAGTCGGGGGCAGGGAAACACTGAAGCTTTCTTT. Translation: CAISRGQGNTEAFF.

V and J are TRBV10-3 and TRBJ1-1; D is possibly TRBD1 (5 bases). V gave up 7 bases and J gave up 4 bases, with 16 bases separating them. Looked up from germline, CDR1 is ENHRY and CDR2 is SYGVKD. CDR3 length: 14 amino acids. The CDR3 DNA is TGTGCCATCACCACGGGGGGGTTGGTCACTGAAGCTTTCTTT. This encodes CAITTGGLVTEAFF.

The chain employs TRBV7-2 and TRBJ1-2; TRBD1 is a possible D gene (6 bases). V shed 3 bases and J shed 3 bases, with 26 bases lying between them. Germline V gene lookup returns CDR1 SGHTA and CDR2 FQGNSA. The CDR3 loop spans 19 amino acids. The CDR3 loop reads CASSLARWGLRARYYGYTF. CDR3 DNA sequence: TGTGCCAGCAGCTTGGCGAGGTGGGGGCTCAGGGCGCGTTACTATGGCTACACCTTC.

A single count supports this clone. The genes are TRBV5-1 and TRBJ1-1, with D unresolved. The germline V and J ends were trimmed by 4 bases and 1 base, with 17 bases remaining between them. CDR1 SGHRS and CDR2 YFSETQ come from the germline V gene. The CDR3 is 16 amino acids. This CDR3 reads CASSPELRRANTEAFF. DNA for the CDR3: TGCGCCAGCAGCCCCGAGCTAAGGAGGGCGAACACTGAAGCTTTCTTT.

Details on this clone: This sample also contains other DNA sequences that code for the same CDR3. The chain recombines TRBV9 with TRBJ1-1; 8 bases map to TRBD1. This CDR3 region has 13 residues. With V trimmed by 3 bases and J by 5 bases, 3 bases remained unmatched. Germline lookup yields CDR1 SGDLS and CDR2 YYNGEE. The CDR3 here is CASSATGGTEAFF. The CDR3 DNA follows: TGTGCCAGCAGCGCTACAGGGGGGACTGAAGCTTTCTTT. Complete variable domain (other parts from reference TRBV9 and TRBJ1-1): DSGVTQTPKHLITATGQRVTLRCSPRSGDLSVYWYQQSLDQGLQFLIQYYNGEERAKGNILERFSAQQFPDLHSELNLSSLELGDSALYFCASSATGGTEAFFGQGTRLTVV.

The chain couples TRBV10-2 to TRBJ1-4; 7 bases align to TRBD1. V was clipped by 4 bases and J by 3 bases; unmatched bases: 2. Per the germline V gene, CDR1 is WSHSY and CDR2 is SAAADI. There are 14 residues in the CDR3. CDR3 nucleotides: TGCGCCAGCAGTGGGGACAGTTCTAATGAAAAACTGTTTTTT. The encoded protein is CASSGDSSNEKLFF.

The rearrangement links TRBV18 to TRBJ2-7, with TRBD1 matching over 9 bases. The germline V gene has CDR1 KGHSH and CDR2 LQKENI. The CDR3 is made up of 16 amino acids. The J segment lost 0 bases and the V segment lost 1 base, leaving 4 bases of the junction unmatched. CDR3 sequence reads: CASSPLGTGSSYEQYF. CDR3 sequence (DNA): TGTGCCAGCTCACCACTGGGGACAGGGAGCTCCTACGAGCAGTACTTC. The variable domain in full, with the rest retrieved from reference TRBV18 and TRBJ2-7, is NAGVMQNPRHLVRRRGQEARLRCSPMKGHSHVYWYRQLPEEGLKFMVYLQKENIIDESGMPKERFSAEFPKEGPSILRIQQVVRGDSAAYFCASSPLGTGSSYEQYFGPGTRLTVT.

The CDR3 DNA follows: TGTGCCAGCAGTTGGCAGGGGGCTAAAGATACGCAGTATTTT. This codes for CASSWQGAKDTQYF. The chain employs TRBV27 and TRBJ2-3; 8 bases are shared with TRBD1. The V gene end was trimmed by 4 bases and the J gene end by 5 bases; junction bases not matched to a gene: 5. This CDR3 has 14 residues. Germline CDR1 MNHEY, CDR2 SMNVEV (reference sequence).

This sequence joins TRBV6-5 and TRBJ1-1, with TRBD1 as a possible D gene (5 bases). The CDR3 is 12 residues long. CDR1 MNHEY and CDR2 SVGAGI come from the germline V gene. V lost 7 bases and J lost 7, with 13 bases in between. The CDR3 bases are TGTGCCAGCATCGACCGGGGGTTTGAAGCTTTCTTT. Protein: CASIDRGFEAFF.

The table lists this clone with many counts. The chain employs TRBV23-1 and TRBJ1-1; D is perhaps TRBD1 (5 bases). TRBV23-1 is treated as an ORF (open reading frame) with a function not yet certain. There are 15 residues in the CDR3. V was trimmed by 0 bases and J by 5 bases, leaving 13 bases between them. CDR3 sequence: CASSQSKGPGTEAFF. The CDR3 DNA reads TGCGCCAGCAGTCAATCTAAGGGACCGGGAACTGAAGCTTTCTTT.

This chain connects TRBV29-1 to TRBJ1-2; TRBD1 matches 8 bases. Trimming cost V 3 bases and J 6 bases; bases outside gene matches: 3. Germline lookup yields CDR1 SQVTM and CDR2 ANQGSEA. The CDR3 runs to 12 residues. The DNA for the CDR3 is TGCAGCGTTGACCAGGGGGCGCATGGCTACACCTTC. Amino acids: CSVDQGAHGYTF.

CDR3 nucleotides: TGTGCCAGCAGCCCTACTGAGATCCCAGATACGCAGTATTTT. Protein product: CASSPTEIPDTQYF. V and J are TRBV7-9 and TRBJ2-3; D call uncertain. Looked up from germline, CDR1 is SEHNR and CDR2 is FQNEAQ (reference sequence). The CDR3 has 14 residues. V dropped 5 bases and J dropped 4 bases, with 13 bases sitting between them.

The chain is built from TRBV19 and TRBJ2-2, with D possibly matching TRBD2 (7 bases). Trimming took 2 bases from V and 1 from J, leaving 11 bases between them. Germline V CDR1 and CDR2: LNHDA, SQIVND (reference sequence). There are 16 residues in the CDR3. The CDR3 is CASSISGGLNTGELFF. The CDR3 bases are TGTGCCAGTAGTATATCGGGGGGCCTGAACACCGGGGAGCTGTTTTTT.